A single sample is the source of the 25 T cell receptor beta chains below, sequenced in a study of beta chain features in type 1 diabetes. What was sequenced were expressed TCRB transcripts, since all of the isolated RNA had been reverse transcribed. Clones were sequenced by immunoSEQ multiplex PCR, and TCRdb holds only the in-frame ones, with some missing. Of around 280,000 clones detected, roughly 8% appear once; the ten largest clones hold 1%. The sample was central memory CD4+ T cells from blood. The receptors shown here come from a woman younger than 35 in good health.

This chain uses TRBV23-1 with TRBJ1-3; D is undetermined. TRBV23-1 is an open reading frame whose function is uncertain. This CDR3 spans 12 amino acids. The V end lost 2 bases, the J end lost 6 bases, and 5 bases lay between the germline ends. The CDR3 sequence: CASSQGPNTIYF. CDR3 nucleotides: TGCGCCAGCAGTCAAGGCCCAAACACCATATATTTT.

The sample holds a few counts of this clone. V and J are TRBV7-6 and TRBJ2-5; no firm D call. CDR1 SGHVS and CDR2 FNYEAQ come from the germline V gene. Trimming left V 3 bases short and J 1 base short, with 12 bases between. CDR3 length equals 15 residues. CDR3 sequence reads: CASSFSRPGQETQYF. In DNA form, the CDR3 reads TGTGCCAGCAGCTTTTCCCGCCCGGGCCAAGAGACCCAGTACTTC. The complete variable domain, with remaining parts taken from reference TRBV7-6 and TRBJ2-5, reads GAGVSQSPRYKVTKRGQDVALRCDPISGHVSLYWYRQALGQGPEFLTYFNYEAQQDKSGLPNDRFSAERPEGSISTLTIQRTEQRDSAMYRCASSFSRPGQETQYFGPGTRLLVL.

This clone was found a few times. J is TRBJ1-3 and V is TRBV9; D perhaps matches TRBD1 (6 bases). V was shortened by 6 bases and J by 0 bases, with 16 bases between the two germline ends. This CDR3 is 16 amino acids long. Germline loops: CDR1 SGDLS, CDR2 YYNGEE. The CDR3 loop is CASNPLGAASGNTIYF. The CDR3 DNA follows: TGTGCCAGCAACCCCCTGGGGGCCGCCTCTGGAAACACCATATATTTT.

The CDR3 DNA follows: TGTGCCAGCAGCCAAGATTGGTCCTATGGCTACACCTTC. Protein: CASSQDWSYGYTF. The V gene is TRBV14, the J gene TRBJ1-2; D is uncertain. From germline, CDR1 is SGHDN and CDR2 FVKESK. CDR3 length equals 13 residues. V lost 0 bases and J lost 4, with 6 bases in between.

Ten or more counts support this clone. The genes are TRBV7-2 and TRBJ2-1; 8 bases map to TRBD1. CDR3 length equals 14 residues. Trimming removed 5 bases from V and 5 bases from J; junction bases left unmatched: 5. The germline CDR1 and CDR2 sequences are SGHTA and FQGNSA. The CDR3 protein is CASSPRTGNNEQFF. CDR3 DNA: TGTGCCAGCAGCCCCCGGACAGGGAACAATGAGCAGTTCTTC.

This clone was detected only a few times. This chain connects TRBV4-3 to TRBJ2-3; 10 bases fit TRBD2. CDR3 length equals 16 residues. In germline, CDR1 is LGHNA, CDR2 YSLEER. V shed 6 bases and J 1 base; nucleotides not matched to a gene: 7. The CDR3 here is CASSLQRGGRTDTQYF. In DNA form, the CDR3 reads TGCGCCAGCAGTTTGCAGCGGGGGGGGCGCACAGATACGCAGTATTTT.

This clone has a count of ten or more. The chain uses TRBV28 and TRBJ2-4, with D possibly being TRBD1 or TRBD2 (5 bases each). Germline V lookup: CDR1 MDHEN, CDR2 SYDVKM. The CDR3 spans 14 residues. The germline V and J ends were trimmed by 7 bases and 6 bases, with 16 bases remaining between them. The CDR3 coding sequence is TGTGCCAGCATTCCCGGGACGGCGAGAAACATTCAGTACTTC. It encodes CASIPGTARNIQYF.

This clone was detected only a few times. In nucleotides, the CDR3 is TGTGCCAGCAGCGTAACCGCCCGTCAAATTGGAGAGCAGTACTTC. Protein product: CASSVTARQIGEQYF. This chain connects TRBV9 to TRBJ2-7; D gene ambiguous. The ends were cut back, 1 base at V and 7 bases at J, with 18 bases in the middle. This CDR3 spans 15 amino acids. Germline V gene sequence: CDR1 SGDLS, CDR2 YYNGEE.

The table lists this clone with many counts. This chain connects TRBV14 to TRBJ2-7; D is perhaps TRBD1 (6 bases). This CDR3 is 14 amino acids long. Trimming shortened V by 1 base and J by 9 bases, and 16 bases separated the two germline ends. From germline, CDR1 is SGHDN and CDR2 FVKESK. The CDR3 loop is CASSQAGSQGRQYF. The CDR3, as DNA: TGTGCCAGCAGCCAAGCCGGGTCTCAGGGGAGGCAGTACTTC.

The chain combines TRBV5-4 with TRBJ2-6; 9 bases map to TRBD1. Unmatched junction bases numbered 12, after V lost 5 bases and J lost 3 bases. The CDR3 loop spans 18 amino acids. Germline CDR1 reads SGHNT; CDR2 reads YYREEE (reference sequence). The CDR3 here is CASRAPGQGRGGANVLTF. DNA for the CDR3: TGTGCCAGCAGAGCTCCGGGACAGGGCAGGGGTGGGGCCAACGTCCTGACTTTC.

The chain is built from TRBV5-1 and TRBJ1-2; TRBD1 is a possible D gene (5 bases). V was cut by 5 bases and J by 3 bases, with 11 bases left in between. The CDR3 totals 13 residues. The germline V gene encodes CDR1 SGHRS and CDR2 YFSETQ. This CDR3 reads CASRLTEDYGYTF. The CDR3 DNA reads as TGCGCCAGCAGATTGACAGAAGACTATGGCTACACCTTC.

The chain joins TRBV4-1 to TRBJ2-1; D uncertain. The germline V and J ends were trimmed by 6 bases and 9 bases, with 18 bases remaining between them. The CDR3 runs 14 residues. Per germline, CDR1 MGHRA and CDR2 YSYEKL. The CDR3 loop reads CASSQRNSLGEQFF. CDR3 DNA sequence: TGCGCCAGCAGTCAAAGGAATAGCCTCGGTGAGCAGTTCTTC.

In the case of this clone: Distinct nucleotide sequences in the sample also encode this CDR3. In DNA form, the CDR3 reads TGCGCCAGCAGCTTGGAGGGTAGCTACACTGAAGCTTTCTTT. As protein: CASSLEGSYTEAFF. The J gene is TRBJ1-1, the V gene TRBV5-1, with no clear D. The length of the CDR3 is 14 residues. Germline CDR1 SGHRS, CDR2 YFSETQ. V was clipped by 0 bases and J by 3 bases, with 9 bases between them.

Many counts were recorded for this clone. The chain joins TRBV28 to TRBJ1-5; TRBD1 might be the D (5 bases). This CDR3 is built from 12 residues. Germline V gene sequence: CDR1 MDHEN, CDR2 SYDVKM. Trimming shortened V by 6 bases and J by 8 bases, and 11 bases separated the two germline ends. The CDR3 spells CASRGGSKPQHF. CDR3 in DNA: TGTGCCAGCAGGGGGGGGTCCAAGCCCCAGCATTTT.

There are a few counts of this clone. The chain uses TRBV7-3 and TRBJ1-1, with D maybe TRBD1 (6 bases). The CDR3 is 13 amino acids. CDR1 and CDR2 from the germline V gene are SGHTA and FQGTGA. V was cut by 3 bases and J by 2 bases, with 7 bases left in between. The CDR3 here is CASSFGTNTEAFF. DNA of the CDR3: TGTGCCAGCAGCTTTGGGACAAACACTGAAGCTTTCTTT.

There are a few counts of this clone. This chain links TRBV7-2 with TRBJ1-2; D gene ambiguous. V was pared by 1 base and J by 8 bases, with 11 bases between. CDR1 and CDR2 from the germline V gene are SGHTA and FQGNSA. The CDR3 loop spans 13 amino acids. CDR3 in amino acids: CASSLVFGEGYTF. The CDR3 region has the DNA TGTGCCAGCAGCTTAGTGTTTGGTGAAGGCTACACCTTC.

The chain links TRBV2 to TRBJ2-1; weak D call: TRBD2 (6 bases). CDR1 and CDR2 from the germline V gene are SNHLY and FYNNEI. V lost 4 bases and J 7 bases, leaving 14 bases between the germline ends. The CDR3 extends over 14 amino acids. CDR3 nucleotides: TGTGCCAGCAGTGCCGGGGGTCTTCCTAATGAGCAGTTCTTC. Protein sequence: CASSAGGLPNEQFF.

The chain employs TRBV6-1 and TRBJ1-2, with no clear D. This CDR3 has 15 residues. V shed 8 bases and J shed 4 bases, with 20 bases lying between them. Germline V gene lookup returns CDR1 MNHNS and CDR2 SASEGT. The CDR3 DNA follows: TGTGCCAGCGGAGCCGGGTCCTCCTTGGGCTATGGCTACACCTTC. Its protein product is CASGAGSSLGYGYTF.

This clone was seen many times. The rearrangement uses TRBV30 and TRBJ1-1, with 9 bases lining up with TRBD1. CDR3 length: 12 residues. Germline V gene data show CDR1 as GTSNPN and CDR2 as SVGIG (reference sequence). V was pared by 1 base and J by 8 bases, with 2 bases of the junction left unmatched. The CDR3: CAWSGDRVEAFF. Written as DNA, the CDR3 is TGTGCCTGGAGTGGGGACAGGGTGGAAGCTTTCTTT. Together with reference TRBV30 and TRBJ1-1, the CDR3 gives the full variable domain: SQTIHQWPATLVQPVGSPLSLECTVEGTSNPNLYWYRQAAGRGLQLLFYSVGIGQISSEVPQNLSASRPQDRQFILSSKKLLLSDSGFYLCAWSGDRVEAFFGQGTRLTVV.

The chain combines TRBV11-2 with TRBJ2-1, with 9 bases aligning to TRBD2. The CDR3 runs to 16 residues. Germline V gives CDR1 SGHAT, CDR2 FQNNGV. The J segment lost 9 bases and the V segment lost 1 base, leaving 10 bases of the junction unmatched. The CDR3 nucleotides read TGTGCCAGCAGCTTAGTCTCTGGCGGGAGGGACGGTGAGCAGTTCTTC. It encodes CASSLVSGGRDGEQFF. Drawing the rest from reference TRBV11-2 and TRBJ2-1, the complete variable domain is EAGVAQSPRYKIIEKRQSVAFWCNPISGHATLYWYQQILGQGPKLLIQFQNNGVVDDSQLPKDRFSAERLKGVDSTLKIQPAKLEDSAVYLCASSLVSGGRDGEQFFGPGTRLTVL.

The gene calls are TRBV7-3 and TRBJ1-1; no reliable D call. CDR3 length equals 13 residues. V lost 3 bases and J lost 4, with 9 bases in between. The V gene's germline CDR1 is SGHTA and CDR2 FQGTGA. CDR3 nucleotide sequence: TGTGCCAGCAGCTTTCGTGTGGGCACTGAAGCTTTCTTT. Its protein is CASSFRVGTEAFF.

The table lists this clone with a few counts. CDR3 DNA: TGTGCCAGCGAAGACAGTCATAATGAAAAACTGTTTTTT. This gives the protein CASEDSHNEKLFF. This sequence joins TRBV6-5 and TRBJ1-4; perhaps TRBD1 as D (5 bases). V was pared by 8 bases and J by 4 bases, with 11 bases between. Per germline, CDR1 MNHEY and CDR2 SVGAGI. The CDR3 contains 13 residues.

This clone has just a few counts. The V call is TRBV7-2, the J call TRBJ2-5; 8 nucleotides agree with TRBD2. V shed 1 base and J 0 bases; nucleotides not matched to a gene: 4. Per the germline V gene, CDR1 is SGHTA and CDR2 is FQGNSA. The CDR3 covers 16 residues. CDR3 amino acids: CASSLGVAGYQETQYF. The CDR3 nucleotides read TGTGCCAGCAGCTTAGGGGTAGCGGGGTACCAAGAGACCCAGTACTTC.

This chain connects TRBV5-5 to TRBJ1-4; D is undetermined. V lost 4 bases to trimming and J lost 8 bases, with 12 bases between them. Germline V gene lookup returns CDR1 SGHKS and CDR2 YYEKEE (reference sequence). The CDR3 has 13 amino acids. CDR3 DNA: TGTGCCAGCAGCCAGCCATCTTGGGAAAAACTGTTTTTT. This sequence encodes CASSQPSWEKLFF. Using reference TRBV5-5 and TRBJ1-4 for the parts outside the CDR3, the full variable domain is DAGVTQSPTHLIKTRGQQVTLRCSPISGHKSVSWYQQVLGQGPQFIFQYYEKEERGRGNFPDRFSARQFPNYSSELNVNALLLGDSALYLCASSQPSWEKLFFGSGTQLSVL.

This sequence joins TRBV25-1 and TRBJ2-3; 7 positions agree with TRBD1. This CDR3 is built from 15 residues. Germline CDR1 and CDR2: MGHDK and SYGVNS. Unmatched junction bases numbered 6, after V lost 6 bases and J lost 0 bases. This CDR3 is CASRRTGSSTDTQYF. The CDR3 nucleotides read TGTGCCAGCAGAAGGACAGGCTCTAGCACAGATACGCAGTATTTT.